What follows are 32 T cell receptor beta chains derived from one specimen sequenced in a study of regulatory T cells in long-lasting Graves disease. The time point: persistent/refractory GD, antithyroid drugs over 5 years with positive TRAb. Extracted PBMC RNA gave rise to the TCR library. According to the study, TCR beta libraries were built with iRepertoire HTBI primers and CDR3-region Arm-PCR. TCRdb re-called the multiplex PCR reads with MiXCR, one entry per CDR3 protein. Of 350,000 to 450,000 distinct CDR3 sequences detected, roughly 23% appear once; the ten largest clones hold around a quarter. This material consisted of peripheral blood mononuclear cells (PBMCs), taken when the disease was refractory, from a patient treated with antithyroid drugs. The receptors were sampled from a woman aged 40 to 50 with Graves disease.

The V call is TRBV7-9, the J call TRBJ2-5; TRBD1 agrees at 7 bases. The CDR3 is 24 amino acids. The germline gives CDR1 SEHNR, CDR2 FQNEAQ (reference sequence). With 6 bases clipped from V and 2 bases from J, the junction kept 36 bases outside the gene matches. CDR3 in amino acids: CASSGSGGKEGVSTTKGLQETQYF. CDR3 DNA sequence: TGTGCCAGCAGTGGTTCAGGGGGAAAAGAGGGAGTCTCGACGACTAAGGGCCTACAAGAGACCCAGTACTTC.

This clonotype was detected once. CDR3 residues: CASSLSGPRETQYF. The CDR3 nucleotides read TGTGCCAGCAGCCTTAGCGGGCCTAGGGAGACCCAGTACTTC. The J gene is TRBJ2-5, the V gene TRBV2, with 7 bases matching TRBD2. Germline trimming cut 6 bases from V and 5 bases from J; bases unmatched to any gene: 9. Germline V gene data show CDR1 as SNHLY and CDR2 as FYNNEI. This CDR3 comprises 14 residues.

This clonotype was picked up a small number of times. J is TRBJ1-1 and V is TRBV6-5; D might be TRBD1 (6 bases). The V gene lost 3 bases and the J gene lost 7 bases, with 12 bases spanning the gap. Germline V gene lookup returns CDR1 MNHEY and CDR2 SVGAGI. This CDR3 is 13 amino acids long. In nucleotides, the CDR3 is TGTGCCAGCAGTTATCAGGGGTTCGGTGAAGCTTTCTTT. Translation: CASSYQGFGEAFF.

The chain is built from TRBV28 and TRBJ2-1, with D unclear. Germline assignment: CDR1 MDHEN and CDR2 SYDVKM. This CDR3 is built from 16 residues. Deletions cut 2 bases from V and 4 bases from J, with 15 bases between. The CDR3 DNA is TGTGCCAGCAGTTTAGTTGGCAGTCTGTCGTACAATGAGCAGTTCTTC. Translated, it gives CASSLVGSLSYNEQFF.

Regarding this clonotype: No conserved phenylalanine or tryptophan is present at the end of the CDR3, so a read error is the likely explanation. This chain connects TRBV18 to TRBJ2-4; unclear D gene. The CDR3 is made up of 12 amino acids. With 6 bases removed from V and 4 bases from J, the gap between germline ends came to 7 bases. Germline V gene lookup returns CDR1 KGHSH and CDR2 LQKENI. The CDR3 loop reads CASSSQKNIQYL. CDR3 DNA sequence: TGTGCCAGCTCGTCTCAAAAAAACATTCAGTACCTC.

This clonotype was picked up many times. This chain uses TRBV6-1 with TRBJ1-2, with 11 bases fitting TRBD1. The J segment lost 8 bases and the V segment lost 5 bases, leaving 4 bases of the junction unmatched. Germline V gene data show CDR1 as MNHNS and CDR2 as SASEGT. The CDR3 contains 13 residues. DNA of the CDR3: TGTGCCAGCAGTAGGACAGGGGGCCTCGGCTACACCTTC. Translation: CASSRTGGLGYTF.

Details on this clonotype: A much larger clone differs by one base, so this may be a read error. The genes are TRBV11-2 and TRBJ2-4; 9 bases fit TRBD1. Trimming at V came to 11 bases and at J to 8 bases, leaving 4 bases not matched to a gene. Germline values: CDR1 SGHAT, CDR2 FQNNGV. CDR3 length: 11 amino acids. Written as DNA, the CDR3 is TGTGCCGCCCGGACAGGGGACATTCAGTACTTC. The encoded protein is CAARTGDIQYF.

This clonotype appeared a few times. V and J are TRBV7-8 and TRBJ1-1, with D unclear. The CDR3 consists of 14 residues. Trimming took 1 base from V and 4 from J, leaving 10 bases between them. The germline gives CDR1 SGHVS, CDR2 FQNEAQ. CDR3 sequence: CASSLVEGFTEAFF. CDR3 bases: TGTGCCAGCAGCTTAGTTGAAGGATTCACTGAAGCTTTCTTT.

This clonotype was recorded many times. This sequence joins TRBV2 and TRBJ2-2; a weak D match, TRBD1 (5 bases). The CDR3 loop spans 15 amino acids. Trimming cost V 8 bases and J 0 bases, with 13 bases left between them. CDR1 is SNHLY, CDR2 FYNNEI, per germline. Written as DNA, the CDR3 is TGTGCCAGCCTGTTGCAAGGGGCGAACACCGGGGAGCTGTTTTTT. Amino acids: CASLLQGANTGELFF.

The chain joins TRBV5-1 to TRBJ2-5, with D possibly matching TRBD2 (5 bases). Trimming cost V 4 bases and J 4 bases, with 11 bases left between them. This CDR3 has 13 residues. Germline loops: CDR1 SGHRS, CDR2 YFSETQ. CDR3 DNA: TGCGCCAGCAGCCCGGGAATGGGAGAGACCCAGTACTTC. Protein: CASSPGMGETQYF.

This clonotype was seen at least ten times. V and J are TRBV2 and TRBJ1-2; D is unresolved. With 6 bases removed from V and 1 base from J, the gap between germline ends came to 12 bases. The germline V gene encodes CDR1 SNHLY and CDR2 FYNNEI. The CDR3 covers 14 residues. CDR3 coding DNA: TGTGCCAGCAGGCGCACCCACCTTAACTATGGCTACACCTTC. Its protein product is CASRRTHLNYGYTF.

This clonotype was counted many times. The CDR3 region is CASSFQGPLFEQYF. The DNA of the CDR3 is TGTGCCAGCAGTTTTCAGGGGCCTCTTTTTGAGCAGTACTTC. This chain connects TRBV28 to TRBJ2-7, with D possibly TRBD1 on 6 matching bases. V was pared by 3 bases and J by 7 bases, with 16 bases between. Germline assignment: CDR1 MDHEN and CDR2 SYDVKM. CDR3 length: 14 residues.

This clonotype turned up a few times. The chain uses TRBV11-2 and TRBJ2-7, with 11 positions matching TRBD2. Trimming took 4 bases from V and 4 from J; bases not matched to a gene: 9. This CDR3 contains 16 residues. Germline V gene lookup returns CDR1 SGHAT and CDR2 FQNNGV. CDR3 nucleotides: TGTGCCAGCAGCTCCTTAGCGGGAGGGCCAGGATACGAGCAGTACTTC. Translating gives CASSSLAGGPGYEQYF.

About this clonotype: Possible read error: a much larger clone is one base away. The chain couples TRBV10-3 to TRBJ2-7, with TRBD1 matching 12 bases. This CDR3 comprises 14 residues. CDR1 is ENHRY, CDR2 SYGVKD, per germline. J was trimmed by 12 bases and V by 5 bases; bases with no gene match: 11. The CDR3 DNA reads as TGTGCCATCAGTCGTACCGGGACAGGGGGCGAGTCGTACTTC. Protein product: CAISRTGTGGESYF.

The CDR3 region has the DNA TGTGCCAGCAGCTTGAGGCCCCAGGGGGAGCTGTTTTTT. Translation gives CASSLRPQGELFF. This sequence joins TRBV5-6 and TRBJ2-2; D uncertain. The CDR3 loop spans 13 amino acids. With 1 base removed from V and 8 bases from J, the gap between germline ends came to 9 bases. Germline V gene lookup returns CDR1 SGHDT and CDR2 YYEEEE.

This clonotype was observed at least ten times. The genes are TRBV28 and TRBJ1-1, with 9 bases lining up with TRBD1. Germline V CDR1 and CDR2: MDHEN, SYDVKM. The CDR3 sequence is 14 residues long. After removal of 3 bases from V and 3 bases from J, the junction contained 2 bases not matched to a gene. CDR3 protein: CASSLDRGYTEAFF. The CDR3 DNA sequence: TGTGCCAGCAGTTTGGACAGGGGCTACACTGAAGCTTTCTTT.

This clonotype has only a few counts. The genes are TRBV6-1 and TRBJ2-7, with D perhaps matching TRBD1 or TRBD2 (5 bases each). There are 12 residues in the CDR3. Germline lookup yields CDR1 MNHNS and CDR2 SASEGT. Deletions cut 6 bases from V and 5 bases from J, with 11 bases between. In DNA, the CDR3 is TGTGCCAGCAGATCCAGGGAGAACGAGCAGTACTTC. Translated: CASRSRENEQYF.

This chain uses TRBV27 with TRBJ2-1; TRBD2 matches 8 bases. The germline V gene has CDR1 MNHEY and CDR2 SMNVEV (reference sequence). With 6 bases clipped from V and 7 bases from J, the junction kept 5 bases outside the gene matches. This CDR3 spans 13 amino acids. CDR3 bases: TGTGCCAGCAGCCTTTCTAGCGGGAATGAGCAGTTCTTC. It is translated as CASSLSSGNEQFF.

This clonotype was seen at least ten times. The chain employs TRBV28 and TRBJ2-7; TRBD1 aligns across 7 bases. Per the germline V gene, CDR1 is MDHEN and CDR2 is SYDVKM. The CDR3 is 13 amino acids. Losses at the gene ends were 2 bases for V and 6 bases for J; bases not matched to a gene: 4. The CDR3 region is CASSLRGLIEQYF. Here the CDR3 DNA reads TGTGCCAGCAGTTTAAGGGGGCTAATCGAGCAGTACTTC.

A word on this clonotype: This clone may be a read error of a much larger clone one base away. V usage is TRBV2 and J usage is TRBJ2-7; 8 bases match TRBD2. V was pared by 2 bases and J by 7 bases, with 7 bases of the junction left unmatched. CDR1 is SNHLY, CDR2 FYNNEI, per germline. The CDR3 runs to 14 residues. The CDR3 DNA is TGTGCCAGCAGTGAACTAGCGGGTCCTCTAGAGCAGTACTTC. Its protein is CASSELAGPLEQYF.

This clonotype has at least ten counts. The chain links TRBV27 to TRBJ2-7; D is unclear. The CDR3 sequence is 14 residues long. Germline V gene sequence: CDR1 MNHEY, CDR2 SMNVEV (reference sequence). V was cut by 4 bases and J by 5 bases, with 15 bases left in between. CDR3 sequence (DNA): TGTGCCAGCAGTTCCAGGATCGGCGTCCACGAGCAGTACTTC. Translated: CASSSRIGVHEQYF.

The V and J genes are TRBV6-2 or TRBV6-3 and TRBJ2-7; D tentatively reads TRBD1 or TRBD2 (7 bases each). Germline-derived CDR1 and CDR2 are MNHEY and SVGEGT. Trimming stripped 5 bases from V and 4 bases from J, with 15 bases between. The CDR3 consists of 14 residues. CDR3 DNA: TGTGCCAGCAGTGAAGCGGGGACAGTATACGAGCAGTACTTC. Translation: CASSEAGTVYEQYF.

This clonotype came up a few times. The CDR3 sequence: CASSSPPEGLTFF. The CDR3 DNA reads as TGTGCCAGCAGCTCTCCCCCCGAGGGATTAACTTTCTTT. V usage is TRBV2 and J usage is TRBJ1-1, with D hard to call. V was cut by 6 bases and J by 12 bases, with 20 bases left in between. The CDR3 consists of 13 residues. The germline gives CDR1 SNHLY, CDR2 FYNNEI.

J is TRBJ2-2 and V is TRBV28; 9 nucleotides line up with TRBD1. The germline V gene encodes CDR1 MDHEN and CDR2 SYDVKM. This CDR3 is built from 15 residues. J was trimmed by 4 bases and V by 2 bases; bases with no gene match: 2. CDR3 amino acids: CASSLDRGATGELFF. The CDR3 DNA follows: TGTGCCAGCAGTTTAGACAGGGGGGCCACCGGGGAGCTGTTTTTT.

This clonotype was detected many times. The chain couples TRBV12-5 to TRBJ2-5; D call uncertain. CDR1 LGHNT and CDR2 FRNRAP come from the germline V gene. The CDR3 consists of 13 residues. V lost 6 bases and J lost 5, with 13 bases in between. The CDR3 loop reads CASGRDLGETQYF. In DNA, the CDR3 is TGTGCTAGTGGCCGAGACCTGGGGGAGACCCAGTACTTC.

In its sample, this clonotype was seen many times. This sequence joins TRBV28 and TRBJ2-7, with D perhaps being TRBD1 or TRBD2 (5 bases each). The germline V and J ends were trimmed by 6 bases and 3 bases, with 18 bases remaining between them. This CDR3 comprises 15 residues. Per the germline V gene, CDR1 is MDHEN and CDR2 is SYDVKM. In DNA, the CDR3 is TGTGCCAGCAGCCAGGGACCATTTGGCAACTACGAGCAGTACTTC. Its translation: CASSQGPFGNYEQYF.

This clonotype was recorded at least ten times. The chain carries TRBV20-1 and TRBJ2-5; possibly TRBD2 for D (6 bases). Germline values: CDR1 DFQATT, CDR2 SNEGSKA (reference sequence). This CDR3 has 14 amino acids. V was cut by 0 bases and J by 0 bases, with 8 bases left in between. CDR3 nucleotide sequence: TGCAGTGCTAGAGAGAGCGGGCACCAAGAGACCCAGTACTTC. It translates to CSARESGHQETQYF.

The chain combines TRBV2 with TRBJ2-2, with 9 nucleotides matching TRBD2. The V gene end was trimmed by 4 bases and the J gene end by 1 base; junction bases not matched to a gene: 7. Germline CDR1 SNHLY, CDR2 FYNNEI. The CDR3 has 17 amino acids. CDR3 nucleotide sequence: TGTGCCAGCAGTGGGGGAGGACTAGCGCTGAACACCGGGGAGCTGTTTTTT. This encodes CASSGGGLALNTGELFF.

This clonotype was detected ten times or more. The V and J genes are TRBV7-9 and TRBJ2-5; D not resolved. V was cut by 6 bases and J by 4 bases, with 9 bases left in between. CDR1 and CDR2 (germline): SEHNR, FQNEAQ (reference sequence). The CDR3 is 12 amino acids. The CDR3 region has the DNA TGTGCCAGCAGTTATGACGGAGAGACCCAGTACTTC. It encodes CASSYDGETQYF.

This clonotype was seen ten or more times. The chain employs TRBV12-3 or TRBV12-4 and TRBJ2-2; TRBD1 is a possible D gene (5 bases). Trimming removed 6 bases from V and 6 bases from J, with 20 bases in between. The CDR3 is 16 amino acids. The CDR3 protein is CASSHLGPVKPGELFF. As DNA, the CDR3 is TGTGCCAGCAGCCACCTGGGGCCTGTGAAGCCCGGGGAGCTGTTTTTT.

About this clonotype: A much larger clonotype is one base distant, so this may be a read error. J is TRBJ2-5 and V is TRBV2; 12 nucleotides match TRBD2. Germline values: CDR1 SNHLY, CDR2 FYNNEI. V was clipped by 6 bases and J by 1 base; unmatched bases: 9. CDR3 length: 17 amino acids. CDR3 amino acids: CASRRASGRGPQETQYF. In nucleotides, the CDR3 is TGTGCCAGCAGAAGGGCTAGCGGGAGGGGACCCCAAGAGACCCAGTACTTC.

This clonotype was counted between two and nine times. The chain is built from TRBV5-1 and TRBJ1-3, with D unresolved. CDR3 length: 17 amino acids. Per the germline V gene, CDR1 is SGHRS and CDR2 is YFSETQ. Between the trimmed V and J ends, which lost 1 base and 0 bases, there was a span of 14 bases. This chain's CDR3 is CASSLSPASYSGNTIYF. For the CDR3, the DNA is TGCGCCAGCAGCTTGTCCCCGGCGTCCTACTCTGGAAACACCATATATTTT.